The rows below give T cell receptor beta chains drawn from one sample of a study of blood T cell repertoires in COVID-19. Produced via immunoSEQ multiplex PCR; TCRdb's table is partial and in-frame only. The data contain 150,000 to 200,000 clones, around nine tenths of them seen just once; the ten biggest clones take up 6%. The sequencing input was peripheral blood. These receptors were taken from a man in his forties with active or convalescent COVID-19. The conserved cysteine and the conserved F or W are not part of the CDR3 here. Expanded clones get a size class; other rows say once, few or many, or leave the size out.

length: 12
size: NA
J: TRBJ2-7
V: TRBV4-2
CDR3: ASSQAPGPYEQY

length: 10
size: NA
J: TRBJ1-2
V: TRBV29-1
CDR3: SALKALYGYT

length: 14
size: NA
J: TRBJ2-3
V: TRBV7-6
CDR3: ASSVLGGGVPDTQY

length: 11
size: NA
J: TRBJ2-2
V: TRBV27
CDR3: ASSPWNTGELF

length: 10
size: NA
J: TRBJ1-1
V: TRBV4-1
CDR3: ASGQGYTEAF

length: 15
size: NA
J: TRBJ1-2
V: TRBV28
CDR3: ASSKPGDEWALYGYT

length: 11
size: NA
J: TRBJ1-1
V: TRBV12-3/TRBV12-4
CDR3: ASSSTLNTEAF

length: 11
size: NA
J: TRBJ2-7
V: TRBV29-1
CDR3: SVEQLFLGEQY

length: 12
size: NA
J: TRBJ1-1
V: TRBV10-3
CDR3: AISLGQVNTEAF

length: 12
size: NA
J: TRBJ2-3
V: TRBV6-5
CDR3: ASARTESTDTQY

length: 16
size: NA
J: TRBJ2-1
V: TRBV19
CDR3: ASSISRLAGGLRDEQF

length: 15
size: NA
J: TRBJ2-1
V: TRBV19
CDR3: ASSIKTSGRLGNEQF

length: 14
size: NA
J: TRBJ1-2
V: TRBV5-1
CDR3: ASSDTGTGGSYGYT

length: 11
size: NA
J: TRBJ1-4
V: TRBV6-6
CDR3: ASSDRGGEKLF

length: 10
size: NA
J: TRBJ1-2
V: TRBV7-8
CDR3: ASSFSRGGYT

length: 11
size: NA
J: TRBJ2-2
V: TRBV6-5
CDR3: ASRGYSTGELF

length: 10
size: NA
J: TRBJ2-1
V: TRBV6-4
CDR3: ASSSGYNEQF

length: 13
size: NA
J: TRBJ1-5
V: TRBV19
CDR3: ASSILSGDYQPQH

length: 12
size: once
J: TRBJ1-1
V: TRBV7-8
CDR3: ASGNRQGNTEAF

length: 13
size: NA
J: TRBJ1-5
V: TRBV19
CDR3: ASSKTGRGNQPQH

length: 14
size: NA
J: TRBJ2-7
V: TRBV7-8
CDR3: ASSIRDFVTPYEQY

length: 12
size: NA
J: TRBJ1-2
V: TRBV6-4
CDR3: ASSDGGGRGGYT

length: 13
size: few
J: TRBJ2-2
V: TRBV4-3
CDR3: ASSQDARNTGELF

length: 11
size: NA
J: TRBJ1-1
V: TRBV5-1
CDR3: ASSPGTGGRAF

length: 13
size: NA
J: TRBJ2-7
V: TRBV4-1
CDR3: ASSQPLRGSYEQY

length: 13
size: NA
J: TRBJ2-7
V: TRBV6-2/TRBV6-3
CDR3: ASSYLGQGSYEQY

length: 14
size: NA
J: TRBJ2-7
V: TRBV19
CDR3: ASSIDLFQGAGEQY

length: 14
size: NA
J: TRBJ2-1
V: TRBV5-1
CDR3: ASSLVGSGGDNEQF

length: 12
size: NA
J: TRBJ1-1
V: TRBV7-2
CDR3: ASRLFRGGTEAF

length: 12
size: NA
J: TRBJ2-7
V: TRBV4-1
CDR3: ASSQVPATYEQY

length: 15
size: NA
J: TRBJ1-2
V: TRBV21-1
CDR3: ASSRRTGGRRNYGYT

length: 11
size: NA
J: TRBJ2-5
V: TRBV7-2
CDR3: ASSLSGGETQY

length: 14
size: NA
J: TRBJ1-2
V: TRBV27
CDR3: ASSRKGTGINYGYT

length: 14
size: NA
J: TRBJ1-4
V: TRBV28
CDR3: ASTMGGVTTNEKLF

length: 12
size: once
J: TRBJ2-3
V: TRBV3-1/TRBV3-2
CDR3: ASSQDFSAGTQY

length: 13
size: NA
J: TRBJ1-2
V: TRBV28
CDR3: ASSFGQGITYGYT

length: 9
size: NA
J: TRBJ2-2
V: TRBV28
CDR3: ASRRGGELF

length: 13
size: NA
J: TRBJ2-3
V: TRBV19
CDR3: ASSDSGWRTDTQY

length: 14
size: NA
J: TRBJ2-1
V: TRBV3-1/TRBV3-2
CDR3: ASSQGVLAGYNEQF

length: 11
size: NA
J: TRBJ1-1
V: TRBV27
CDR3: ASSLGPGTEAF

length: 13
size: NA
J: TRBJ1-5
V: TRBV18
CDR3: ASSPQGNSNQPQH

length: 14
size: few
J: TRBJ1-2
V: TRBV28
CDR3: ASSLRSGGDWYGYT

length: 13
size: NA
J: TRBJ2-3
V: TRBV5-5
CDR3: ASSLLPSGTDTQY

length: 13
size: once
J: TRBJ2-3
V: TRBV7-3
CDR3: ASSKGTGGADTQY

length: 14
size: NA
J: TRBJ2-5
V: TRBV11-2
CDR3: ASSHPLAGSQETQY

length: 14
size: NA
J: TRBJ1-1
V: TRBV7-2
CDR3: ASSYSTKTMNTEAF

length: 12
size: NA
J: TRBJ2-3
V: TRBV2
CDR3: ASNTGRISDTQY

length: 13
size: NA
J: TRBJ1-1
V: TRBV5-1
CDR3: ASSRETGLNTEAF

length: 11
size: NA
J: TRBJ1-1
V: TRBV9
CDR3: ASSVVRGTEAF

length: 11
size: NA
J: TRBJ1-6
V: TRBV12-3/TRBV12-4
CDR3: ASRGTGNSPLH

length: 15
size: NA
J: TRBJ1-5
V: TRBV28
CDR3: ASSTPTGGILNQPQH